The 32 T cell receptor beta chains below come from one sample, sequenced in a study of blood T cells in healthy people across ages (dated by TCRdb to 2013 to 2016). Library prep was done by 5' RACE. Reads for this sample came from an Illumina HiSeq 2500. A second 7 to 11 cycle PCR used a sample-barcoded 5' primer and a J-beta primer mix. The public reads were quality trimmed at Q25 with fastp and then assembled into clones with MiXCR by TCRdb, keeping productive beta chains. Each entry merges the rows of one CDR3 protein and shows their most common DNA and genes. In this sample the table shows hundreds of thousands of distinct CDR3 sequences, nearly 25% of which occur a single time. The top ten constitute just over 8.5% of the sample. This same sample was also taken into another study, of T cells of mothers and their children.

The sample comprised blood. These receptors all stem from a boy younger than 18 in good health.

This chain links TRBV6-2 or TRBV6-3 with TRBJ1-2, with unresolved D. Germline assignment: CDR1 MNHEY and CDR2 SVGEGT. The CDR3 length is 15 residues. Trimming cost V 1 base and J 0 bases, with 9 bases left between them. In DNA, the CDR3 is TGTGCCAGCAGTTACTGGGCCGGCTCTAACTATGGCTACACCTTC. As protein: CASSYWAGSNYGYTF.

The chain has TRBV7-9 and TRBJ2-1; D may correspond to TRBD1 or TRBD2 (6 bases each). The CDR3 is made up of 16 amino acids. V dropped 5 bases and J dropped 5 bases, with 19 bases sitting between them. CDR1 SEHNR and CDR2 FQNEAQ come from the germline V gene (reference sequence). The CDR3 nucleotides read TGTGCCAGCAGCCCAGGAAAGGGCGGGACAAACAATGAGCAGTTCTTC. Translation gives CASSPGKGGTNNEQFF.

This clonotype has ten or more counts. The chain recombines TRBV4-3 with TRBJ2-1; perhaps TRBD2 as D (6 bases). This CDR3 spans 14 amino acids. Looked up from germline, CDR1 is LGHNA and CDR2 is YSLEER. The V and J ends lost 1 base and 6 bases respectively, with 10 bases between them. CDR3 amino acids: CASSQGWTTNEQFF. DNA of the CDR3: TGCGCCAGCAGCCAAGGATGGACTACCAATGAGCAGTTCTTC.

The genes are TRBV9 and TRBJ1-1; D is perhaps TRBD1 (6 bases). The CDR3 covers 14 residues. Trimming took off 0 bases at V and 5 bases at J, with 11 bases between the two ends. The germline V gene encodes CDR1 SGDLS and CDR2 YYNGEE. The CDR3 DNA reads TGTGCCAGCAGCGTAGGGGAACAGGGAACTGAAGCTTTCTTT. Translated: CASSVGEQGTEAFF.

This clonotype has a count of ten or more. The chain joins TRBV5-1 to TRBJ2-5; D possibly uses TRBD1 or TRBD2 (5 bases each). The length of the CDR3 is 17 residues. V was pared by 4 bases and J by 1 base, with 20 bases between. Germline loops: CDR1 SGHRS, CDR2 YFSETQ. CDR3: CASSPRIPGTRQETQYF. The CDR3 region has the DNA TGCGCCAGCAGCCCCAGAATCCCCGGGACGCGCCAAGAGACCCAGTACTTC. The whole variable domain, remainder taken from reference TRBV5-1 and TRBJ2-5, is KAGVTQTPRYLIKTRGQQVTLSCSPISGHRSVSWYQQTPGQGLQFLFEYFSETQRNKGNFPGRFSGRQFSNSRSEMNVSTLELGDSALYLCASSPRIPGTRQETQYFGPGTRLLVL.

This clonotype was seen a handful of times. CDR3 sequence: CASSTAGYGYTF. CDR3 nucleotides: TGTGCCAGCAGTACCGCTGGCTATGGCTACACCTTC. The chain employs TRBV6-2 or TRBV6-3 and TRBJ1-2; the D is unclear. Germline assignment: CDR1 MNHEY and CDR2 SVGEGT. The CDR3 is 12 amino acids. Trimming took off 5 bases at V and 4 bases at J, with 8 bases between the two ends.

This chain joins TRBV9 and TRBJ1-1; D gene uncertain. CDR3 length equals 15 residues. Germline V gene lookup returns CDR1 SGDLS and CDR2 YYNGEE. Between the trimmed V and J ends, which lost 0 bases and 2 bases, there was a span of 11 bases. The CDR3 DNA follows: TGTGCCAGCAGCGTAGATGCGGGGATAAACACTGAAGCTTTCTTT. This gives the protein CASSVDAGINTEAFF.

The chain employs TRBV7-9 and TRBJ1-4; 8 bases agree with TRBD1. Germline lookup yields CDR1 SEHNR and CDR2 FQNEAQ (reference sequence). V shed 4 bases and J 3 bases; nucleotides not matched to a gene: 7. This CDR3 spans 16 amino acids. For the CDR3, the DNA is TGTGCCAGCAGCTCCGGACAGGGCACGGCTAATGAAAAACTGTTTTTT. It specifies CASSSGQGTANEKLFF.

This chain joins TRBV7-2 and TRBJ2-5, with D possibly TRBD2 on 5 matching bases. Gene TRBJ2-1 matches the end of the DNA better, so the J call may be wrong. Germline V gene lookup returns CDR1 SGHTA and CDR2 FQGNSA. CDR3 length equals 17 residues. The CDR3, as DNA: TGTGCCAGCAGCTTGACCCGGACTCGGACCCGATACAATGAGCAGTTCTTC. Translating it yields CASSLTRTRTRYNEQFF.

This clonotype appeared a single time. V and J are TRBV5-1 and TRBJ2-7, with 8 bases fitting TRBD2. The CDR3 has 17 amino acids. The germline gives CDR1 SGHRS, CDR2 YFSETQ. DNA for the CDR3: TGCGCCAGCAGCTTTTTAGCGGGGAGTCTAACCTACAATGAGCAGTTCGTC. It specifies CASSFLAGSLTYNEQFV.

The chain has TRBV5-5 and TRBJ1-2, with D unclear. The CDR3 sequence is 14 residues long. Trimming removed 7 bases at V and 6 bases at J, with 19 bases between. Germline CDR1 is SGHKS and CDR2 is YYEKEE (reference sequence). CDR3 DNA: TGTGCCAGCGGCTGGGGATCCTCTCGGAATGGCTACACCTTC. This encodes CASGWGSSRNGYTF.

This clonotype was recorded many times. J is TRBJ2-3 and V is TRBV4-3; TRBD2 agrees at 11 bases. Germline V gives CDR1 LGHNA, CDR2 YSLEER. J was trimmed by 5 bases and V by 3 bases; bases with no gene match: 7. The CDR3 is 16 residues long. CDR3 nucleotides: TGCGCCAGCAGCCAGATGACTAGCGGGGCGGGAGATACGCAGTATTTT. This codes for CASSQMTSGAGDTQYF.

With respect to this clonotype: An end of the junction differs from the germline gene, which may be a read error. In DNA form, the CDR3 reads TGTGCCAGCAGCTCCTACGGGAAGGGAGCCCATGAACCTTTCTTT. Translating it yields CASSSYGKGAHEPFF. The chain employs TRBV7-9 and TRBJ1-1; unclear D gene. CDR1 and CDR2 from the germline V gene are SEHNR and FQNEAQ (reference sequence). This CDR3 region has 15 residues.

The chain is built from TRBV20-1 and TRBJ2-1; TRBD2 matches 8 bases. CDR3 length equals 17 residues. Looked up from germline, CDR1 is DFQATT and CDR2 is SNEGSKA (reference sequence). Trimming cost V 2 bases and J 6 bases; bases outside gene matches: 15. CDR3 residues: CSARWYLQASGFNEQFF. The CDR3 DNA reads TGCAGTGCTAGATGGTATCTCCAGGCTAGCGGGTTCAATGAGCAGTTCTTC.

CDR3 amino acids: CASGIGQARGTDTQYF. The CDR3 bases are TGTGCCAGCGGGATCGGACAGGCCCGAGGCACAGATACGCAGTATTTT. The genes are TRBV28 and TRBJ2-3, with 7 bases aligning to TRBD1. Trimming took 8 bases from V and 1 from J; bases not matched to a gene: 12. CDR1 and CDR2 (germline): MDHEN, SYDVKM. The CDR3 spans 16 residues.

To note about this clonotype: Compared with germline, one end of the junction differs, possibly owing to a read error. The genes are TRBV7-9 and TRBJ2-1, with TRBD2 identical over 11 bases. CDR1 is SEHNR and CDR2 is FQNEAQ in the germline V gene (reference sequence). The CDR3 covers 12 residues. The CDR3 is CASSTSGGPGHF. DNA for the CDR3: TGTGCCAGCAGCACTAGCGGGGGTCCAGGCCACTTC.

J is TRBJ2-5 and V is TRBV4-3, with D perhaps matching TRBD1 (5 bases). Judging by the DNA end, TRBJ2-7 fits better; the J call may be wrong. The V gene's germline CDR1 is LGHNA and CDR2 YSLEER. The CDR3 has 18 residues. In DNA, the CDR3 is TGCGCCAGCAGCCAAGATCAGGGCAGGGCCTTCCCGACCTACGAGCAGTACTTC. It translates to CASSQDQGRAFPTYEQYF.

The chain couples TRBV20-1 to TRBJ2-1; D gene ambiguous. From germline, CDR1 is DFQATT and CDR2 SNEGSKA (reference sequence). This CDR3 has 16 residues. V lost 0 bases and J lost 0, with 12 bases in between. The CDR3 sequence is CSARDYDLSSYNEQFF. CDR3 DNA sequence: TGCAGTGCTAGAGATTATGACTTAAGCTCCTACAATGAGCAGTTCTTC.

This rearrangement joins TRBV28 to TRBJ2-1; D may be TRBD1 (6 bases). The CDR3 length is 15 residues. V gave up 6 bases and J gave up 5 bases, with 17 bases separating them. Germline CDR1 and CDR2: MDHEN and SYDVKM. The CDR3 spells CASRWSQGFHNEQFF. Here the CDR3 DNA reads TGTGCCAGCAGGTGGAGTCAGGGGTTCCACAATGAGCAGTTCTTC.

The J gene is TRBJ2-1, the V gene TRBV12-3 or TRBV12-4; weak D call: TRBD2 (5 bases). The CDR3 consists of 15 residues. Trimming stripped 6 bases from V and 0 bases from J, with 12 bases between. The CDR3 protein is CASSLMGASYNEQFF. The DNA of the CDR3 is TGTGCCAGCAGCCTTATGGGAGCCTCCTACAATGAGCAGTTCTTC.

This chain's CDR3 is CASIKQGGLEYGYTF. In nucleotides, the CDR3 is TGTGCCAGTATAAAGCAGGGAGGCCTCGAGTATGGCTACACCTTC. This chain uses TRBV19 with TRBJ1-2; tentatively, D is TRBD1 (5 bases). The V gene's germline CDR1 is LNHDA and CDR2 SQIVND (reference sequence). The CDR3 extends over 15 amino acids. V gave up 7 bases and J gave up 5 bases, with 20 bases separating them.

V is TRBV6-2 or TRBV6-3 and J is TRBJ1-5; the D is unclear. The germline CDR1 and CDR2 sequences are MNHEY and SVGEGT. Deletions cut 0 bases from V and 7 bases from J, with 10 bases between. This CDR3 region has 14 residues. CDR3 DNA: TGTGCCAGCAGTTACTCGATGGGTAAGCAGCCCCAGCATTTT. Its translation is CASSYSMGKQPQHF.

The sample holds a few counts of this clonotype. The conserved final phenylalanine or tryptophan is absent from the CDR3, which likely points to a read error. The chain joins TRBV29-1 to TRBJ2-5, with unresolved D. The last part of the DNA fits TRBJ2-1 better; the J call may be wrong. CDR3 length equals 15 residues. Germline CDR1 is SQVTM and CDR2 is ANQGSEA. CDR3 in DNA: TGCAGCGTTGAAGGCGCAGAAACCCGTCACAATGAGCAGTTCCTC. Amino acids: CSVEGAETRHNEQFL.

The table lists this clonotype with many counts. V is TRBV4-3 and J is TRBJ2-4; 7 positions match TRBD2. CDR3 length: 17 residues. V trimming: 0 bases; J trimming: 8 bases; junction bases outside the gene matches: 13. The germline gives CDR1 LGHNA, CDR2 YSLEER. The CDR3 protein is CASSQDPAGDGWDIQYF. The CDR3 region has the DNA TGCGCCAGCAGCCAAGATCCGGCGGGAGATGGGTGGGACATTCAGTACTTC.

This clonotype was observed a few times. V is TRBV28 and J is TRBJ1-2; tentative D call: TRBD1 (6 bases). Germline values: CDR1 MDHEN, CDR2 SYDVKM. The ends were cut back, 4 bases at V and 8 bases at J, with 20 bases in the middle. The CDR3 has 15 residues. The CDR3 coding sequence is TGTGCCAGCAGTTCCCACATCAGGACAGTCTTAGGCTACACCTTC. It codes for CASSSHIRTVLGYTF.

The CDR3 loop is CASRLPQETQYF. In DNA form, the CDR3 reads TGTGCCAGCAGACTCCCCCAAGAGACCCAGTACTTC. The rearrangement links TRBV6-6 to TRBJ2-5; no firm D call. V was trimmed by 6 bases and J by 1 base, leaving 6 bases between them. The germline CDR1 and CDR2 sequences are MNHNY and SVGAGI (reference sequence). The CDR3 runs 12 residues.

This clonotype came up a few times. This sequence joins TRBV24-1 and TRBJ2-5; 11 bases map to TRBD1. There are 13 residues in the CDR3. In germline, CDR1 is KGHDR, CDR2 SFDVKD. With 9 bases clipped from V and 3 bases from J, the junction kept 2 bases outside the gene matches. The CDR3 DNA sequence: TGTGCCACCTGGGGACAGGGGGAAGAGACCCAGTACTTC. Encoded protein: CATWGQGEETQYF.

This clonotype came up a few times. The CDR3 DNA reads as TGTGCCAGCAGCACAGAAGGGACTAGCGGGGGGGCCAAAAACATTCAGTACTTC. This sequence encodes CASSTEGTSGGAKNIQYF. The rearrangement joins TRBV7-9 to TRBJ2-4; TRBD2 agrees at 15 bases. The CDR3 totals 18 residues. Germline V CDR1 and CDR2: SEHNR, FQNEAQ (reference sequence). With V trimmed by 5 bases and J by 1 base, 6 bases remained unmatched.

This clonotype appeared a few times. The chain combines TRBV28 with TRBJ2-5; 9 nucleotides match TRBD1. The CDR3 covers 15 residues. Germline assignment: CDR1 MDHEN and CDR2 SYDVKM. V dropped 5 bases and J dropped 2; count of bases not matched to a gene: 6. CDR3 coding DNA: TGTGCCAGCAGTCACACGACAGGGGGTCAAGAGACCCAGTACTTC. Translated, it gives CASSHTTGGQETQYF. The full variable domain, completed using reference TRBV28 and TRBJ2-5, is DVKVTQSSRYLVKRTGEKVFLECVQDMDHENMFWYRQDPGLGLRLIYFSYDVKMKEKGDIPEGYSVSREKKERFSLILESASTNQTSMYLCASSHTTGGQETQYFGPGTRLLVL.

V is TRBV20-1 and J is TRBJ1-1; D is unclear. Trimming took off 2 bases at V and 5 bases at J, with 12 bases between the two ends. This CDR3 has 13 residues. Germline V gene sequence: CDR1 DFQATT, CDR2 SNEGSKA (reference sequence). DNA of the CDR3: TGCAGTGCTAGATCAGCGGTGAGTACTGAAGCTTTCTTT. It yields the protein CSARSAVSTEAFF.

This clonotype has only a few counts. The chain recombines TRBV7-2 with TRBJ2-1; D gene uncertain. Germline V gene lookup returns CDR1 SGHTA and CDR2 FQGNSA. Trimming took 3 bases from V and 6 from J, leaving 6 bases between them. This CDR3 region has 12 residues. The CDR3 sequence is CASSFFTNEQFF. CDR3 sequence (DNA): TGTGCCAGCAGCTTCTTTACCAATGAGCAGTTCTTC.

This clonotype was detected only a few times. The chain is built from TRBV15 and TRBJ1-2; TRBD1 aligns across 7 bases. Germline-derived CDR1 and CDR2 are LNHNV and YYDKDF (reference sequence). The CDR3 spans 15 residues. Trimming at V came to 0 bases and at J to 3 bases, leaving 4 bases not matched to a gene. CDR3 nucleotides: TGTGCCACCAGCAGAGATGTGGACAGGTACTATGGCTACACCTTC. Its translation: CATSRDVDRYYGYTF. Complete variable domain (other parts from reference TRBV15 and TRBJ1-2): DAMVIQNPRYQVTQFGKPVTLSCSQTLNHNVMYWYQQKSSQAPKLLFHYYDKDFNNEADTPDNFQSRRPNTSFCFLDIRSPGLGDTAMYLCATSRDVDRYYGYTFGSGTRLTVV.